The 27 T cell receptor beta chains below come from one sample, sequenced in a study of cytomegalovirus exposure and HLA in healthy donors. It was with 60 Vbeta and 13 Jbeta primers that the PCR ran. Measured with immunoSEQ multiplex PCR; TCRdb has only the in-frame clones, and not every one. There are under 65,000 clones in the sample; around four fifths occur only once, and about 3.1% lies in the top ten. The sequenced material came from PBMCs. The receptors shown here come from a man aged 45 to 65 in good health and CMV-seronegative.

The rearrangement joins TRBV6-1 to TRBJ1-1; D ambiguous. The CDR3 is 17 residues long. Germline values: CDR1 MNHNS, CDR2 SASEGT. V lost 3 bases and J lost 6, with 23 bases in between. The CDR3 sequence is CASSDRGLRPSEPEAFF. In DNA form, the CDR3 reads TGTGCCAGCAGTGACCGAGGGTTGCGGCCCTCGGAACCTGAAGCTTTCTTT.

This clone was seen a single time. The CDR3 nucleotides are TGTGCCATCAGTGAAGTTTTCGAGGCCGGGGAGCTGTTTTTT. Translation gives CAISEVFEAGELFF. The chain has TRBV10-3 and TRBJ2-2; the D is unclear. Germline-derived CDR1 and CDR2 are ENHRY and SYGVKD. The CDR3 covers 14 residues. V was pared by 3 bases and J by 6 bases, with 11 bases between.

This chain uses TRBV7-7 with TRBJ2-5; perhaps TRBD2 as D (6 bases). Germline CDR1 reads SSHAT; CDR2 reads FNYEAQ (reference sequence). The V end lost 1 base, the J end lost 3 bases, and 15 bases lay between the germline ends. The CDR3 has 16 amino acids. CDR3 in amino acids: CASSLGYGGTEETQYF. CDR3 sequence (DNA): TGTGCCAGCAGCTTAGGTTACGGGGGAACAGAAGAGACCCAGTACTTC.

The CDR3 here is CASRQQVNYGYTF. The CDR3 bases are TGTGCCAGCAGACAACAGGTGAACTATGGCTACACCTTC. The V gene is TRBV6-1, the J gene TRBJ1-2, with a tentative D call TRBD1 (5 bases). The CDR3 extends over 13 amino acids. Germline-derived CDR1 and CDR2 are MNHNS and SASEGT. Trimming removed 6 bases from V and 2 bases from J, with 10 bases in between.

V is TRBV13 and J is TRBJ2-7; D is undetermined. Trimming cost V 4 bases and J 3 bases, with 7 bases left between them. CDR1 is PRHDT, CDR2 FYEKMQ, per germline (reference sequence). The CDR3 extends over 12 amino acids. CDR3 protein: CASSSSLYEQYF. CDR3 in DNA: TGTGCCAGCAGCTCTTCCCTCTACGAGCAGTACTTC.

The CDR3 DNA sequence: TGTGCCAGCAGTTTATGGACTAGCGGGGGAGGGGAGACCCAGTACTTC. It is translated as CASSLWTSGGGETQYF. V gene TRBV27 combines with J gene TRBJ2-5, with 13 bases identical to TRBD2. Trimming at V came to 1 base and at J to 5 bases, leaving 4 bases not matched to a gene. The germline CDR1 and CDR2 sequences are MNHEY and SMNVEV (reference sequence). The CDR3 length is 16 residues.

This chain's CDR3 is CAISGDRAKDQPQHF. The CDR3 DNA reads as TGTGCCATCAGTGGGGACAGAGCAAAAGATCAGCCCCAGCATTTT. V gene TRBV10-3 combines with J gene TRBJ1-5; 7 bases align to TRBD1. J gave up 5 bases and V 4 bases, and 8 bases lay outside the gene matches. The germline gives CDR1 ENHRY, CDR2 SYGVKD. The CDR3 consists of 15 residues.

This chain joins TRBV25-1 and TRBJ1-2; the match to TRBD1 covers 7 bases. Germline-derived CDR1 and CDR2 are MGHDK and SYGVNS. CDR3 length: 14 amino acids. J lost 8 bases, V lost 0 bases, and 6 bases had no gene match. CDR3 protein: CASSEYGTVEGYTF. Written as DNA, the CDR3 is TGTGCCAGCAGTGAATATGGGACAGTTGAGGGCTACACCTTC.

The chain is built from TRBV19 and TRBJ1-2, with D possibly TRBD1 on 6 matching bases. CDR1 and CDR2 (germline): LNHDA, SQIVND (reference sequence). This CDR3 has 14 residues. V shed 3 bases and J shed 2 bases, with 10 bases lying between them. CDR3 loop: CASSIQGQNYGYTF. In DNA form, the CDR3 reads TGTGCCAGTAGTATTCAAGGACAGAACTATGGCTACACCTTC.

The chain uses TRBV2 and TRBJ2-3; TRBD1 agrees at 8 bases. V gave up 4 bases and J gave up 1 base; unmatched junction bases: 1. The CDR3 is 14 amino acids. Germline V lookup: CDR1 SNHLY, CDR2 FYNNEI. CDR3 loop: CASSVRGRTDTQYF. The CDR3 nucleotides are TGTGCCAGCAGTGTCAGGGGGCGCACAGATACGCAGTATTTT.

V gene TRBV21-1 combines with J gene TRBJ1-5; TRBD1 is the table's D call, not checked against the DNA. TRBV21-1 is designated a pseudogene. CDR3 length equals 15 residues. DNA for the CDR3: TGTGCCAGCAGCCCTCATCAAACAGGCAATCAGCCCCAGCATTTT. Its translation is CASSPHQTGNQPQHF.

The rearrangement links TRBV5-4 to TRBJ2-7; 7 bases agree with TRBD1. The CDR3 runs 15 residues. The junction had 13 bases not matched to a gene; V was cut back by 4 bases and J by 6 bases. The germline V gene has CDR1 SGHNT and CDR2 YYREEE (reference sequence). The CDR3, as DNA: TGTGCCAGCAGCGTGAACAGGGGCGCAGGGTTCGAGCAGTACTTC. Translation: CASSVNRGAGFEQYF.

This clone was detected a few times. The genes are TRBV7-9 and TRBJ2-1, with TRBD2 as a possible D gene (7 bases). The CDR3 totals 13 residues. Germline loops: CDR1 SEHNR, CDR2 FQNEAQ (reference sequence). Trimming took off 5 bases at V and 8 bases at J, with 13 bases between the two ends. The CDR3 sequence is CASSRRGGDEQFF. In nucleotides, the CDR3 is TGTGCCAGCAGCCGAAGGGGGGGAGATGAGCAGTTCTTC. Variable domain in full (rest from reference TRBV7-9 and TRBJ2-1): DTGVSQNPRHKITKRGQNVTFRCDPISEHNRLYWYRQTLGQGPEFLTYFQNEAQLEKSRLLSDRFSAERPKGSFSTLEIQRTEQGDSAMYLCASSRRGGDEQFFGPGTRLTVL.

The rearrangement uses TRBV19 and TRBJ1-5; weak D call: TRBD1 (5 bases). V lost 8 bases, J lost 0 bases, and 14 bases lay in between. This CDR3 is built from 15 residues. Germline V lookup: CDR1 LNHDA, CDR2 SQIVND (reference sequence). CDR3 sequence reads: CASRQARVSNQPQHF. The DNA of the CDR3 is TGTGCCAGTCGCCAAGCCAGGGTTAGCAATCAGCCCCAGCATTTT.

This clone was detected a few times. This CDR3 is CASSPRGDRRAEGYGYTF. The CDR3 DNA is TGTGCCAGCAGCCCGAGGGGGGACAGACGAGCAGAGGGCTATGGCTACACCTTC. The V call is TRBV11-1, the J call TRBJ1-2; 7 bases fit TRBD1. The junction had 19 bases not matched to a gene; V was cut back by 5 bases and J by 4 bases. Germline values: CDR1 SGHAT, CDR2 FQDESV (reference sequence). There are 18 residues in the CDR3.

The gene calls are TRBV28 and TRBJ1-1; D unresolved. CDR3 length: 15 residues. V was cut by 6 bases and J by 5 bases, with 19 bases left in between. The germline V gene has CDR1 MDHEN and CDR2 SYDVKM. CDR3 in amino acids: CASRNGGPGRTEAFF. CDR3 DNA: TGTGCCAGCAGGAATGGAGGGCCCGGGCGGACTGAAGCTTTCTTT.

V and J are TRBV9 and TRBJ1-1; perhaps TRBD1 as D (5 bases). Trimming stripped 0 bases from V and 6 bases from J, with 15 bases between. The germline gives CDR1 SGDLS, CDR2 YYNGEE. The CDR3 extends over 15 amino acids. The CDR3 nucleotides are TGTGCCAGCAGCGTAGGGGGCCAGGGTGTTGCTGAAGCTTTCTTT. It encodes CASSVGGQGVAEAFF.

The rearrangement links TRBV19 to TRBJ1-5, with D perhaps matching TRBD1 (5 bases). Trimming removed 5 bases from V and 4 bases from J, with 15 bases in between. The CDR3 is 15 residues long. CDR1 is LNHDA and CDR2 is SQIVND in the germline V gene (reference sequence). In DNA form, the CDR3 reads TGTGCCAGTAGTGGTGGTAAAGGGACTAATCAGCCCCAGCATTTT. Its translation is CASSGGKGTNQPQHF.

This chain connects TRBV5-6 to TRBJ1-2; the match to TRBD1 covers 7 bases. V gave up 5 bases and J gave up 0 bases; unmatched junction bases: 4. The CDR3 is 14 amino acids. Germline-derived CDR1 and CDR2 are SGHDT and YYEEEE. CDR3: CASRYGTANYGYTF. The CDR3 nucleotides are TGTGCCAGCAGGTATGGGACAGCTAACTATGGCTACACCTTC.

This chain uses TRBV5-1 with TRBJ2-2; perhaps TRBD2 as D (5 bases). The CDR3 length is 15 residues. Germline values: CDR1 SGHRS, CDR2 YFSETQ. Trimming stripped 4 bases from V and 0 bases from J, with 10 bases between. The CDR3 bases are TGCGCCAGCAGCAGAGGACTTACGAACACCGGGGAGCTGTTTTTT. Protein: CASSRGLTNTGELFF.

The CDR3 sequence is CASSIDRGLNTGELFF. The CDR3, as DNA: TGCGCCAGCAGCATAGACAGGGGACTCAACACCGGGGAGCTGTTTTTT. The V and J genes are TRBV5-1 and TRBJ2-2; 8 bases match TRBD1. CDR3 size: 16 residues. The V segment lost 4 bases and the J segment 2 bases; nucleotides outside the gene matches: 7. Germline assignment: CDR1 SGHRS and CDR2 YFSETQ.

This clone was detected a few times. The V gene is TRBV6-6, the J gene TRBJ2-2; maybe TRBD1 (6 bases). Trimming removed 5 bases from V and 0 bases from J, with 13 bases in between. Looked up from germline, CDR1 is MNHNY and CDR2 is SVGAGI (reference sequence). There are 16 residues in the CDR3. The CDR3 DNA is TGTGCCAGCAGTCAACAGGGTGCCGCGAACACCGGGGAGCTGTTTTTT. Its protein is CASSQQGAANTGELFF.

The DNA of the CDR3 is TGTGCCATCAATCCGGGGGGAGGAACAGATACGCAGTATTTT. Protein sequence: CAINPGGGTDTQYF. The J gene is TRBJ2-3, the V gene TRBV10-3; TRBD2 matches at 7 bases. Per the germline V gene, CDR1 is ENHRY and CDR2 is SYGVKD. Unmatched junction bases numbered 7, after V lost 7 bases and J lost 3 bases. The CDR3 covers 14 residues.

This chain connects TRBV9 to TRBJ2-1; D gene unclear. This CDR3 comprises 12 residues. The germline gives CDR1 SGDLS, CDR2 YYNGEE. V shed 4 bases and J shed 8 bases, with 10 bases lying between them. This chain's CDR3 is CASSIPTDEQFF. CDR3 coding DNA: TGTGCCAGCAGCATCCCCACTGATGAGCAGTTCTTC.

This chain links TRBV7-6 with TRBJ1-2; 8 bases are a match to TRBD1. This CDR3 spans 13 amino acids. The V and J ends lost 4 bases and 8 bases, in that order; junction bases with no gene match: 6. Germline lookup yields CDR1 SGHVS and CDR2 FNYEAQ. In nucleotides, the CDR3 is TGTGCCAGCAGCTCCGGGACAGGAGGAGGCTACACCTTC. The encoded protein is CASSSGTGGGYTF.

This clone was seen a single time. CDR3 region: CASSRDRGRTNEKLFF. The CDR3, as DNA: TGTGCCAGCAGTCGCGACAGGGGGCGAACTAATGAAAAACTGTTTTTT. The chain couples TRBV5-4 to TRBJ1-4; the match to TRBD1 covers 10 bases. Unmatched junction bases numbered 5, after V lost 5 bases and J lost 1 base. The CDR3 contains 16 residues. CDR1 and CDR2 from the germline V gene are SGHNT and YYREEE (reference sequence).

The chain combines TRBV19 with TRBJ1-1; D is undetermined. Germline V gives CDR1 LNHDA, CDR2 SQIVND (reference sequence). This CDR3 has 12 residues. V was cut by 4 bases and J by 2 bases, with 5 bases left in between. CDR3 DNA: TGTGCCAGTAGTACAGGAAACACTGAAGCTTTCTTT. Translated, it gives CASSTGNTEAFF.